This T cell receptor (beta chain) was retrieved from a study of T cell responses to AZD1222 COVID-19 vaccine. The study, taken as a whole, reports: Targeting of unmutated variant regions was reportedly seen in nearly half of spike-specific TCRs. Two AZD1222 doses significantly raised spike-specific TCR breadth and depth over controls. Seropositive at baseline were only a handful of AZD1222 recipients. Among the donors, most were white British and more were female, and clonal diversity was possibly underestimated.

The data were produced by immunoSEQ multiplex PCR, yet TCRdb's version contains in-frame clones alone and is incomplete. The sample lists tens of thousands of clones, 87% seen once, with less than 3.5% in the top ten. With regard to this clone: What it binds is unknown.

V lost 2 bases and J lost 10, with 12 bases in between. The CDR3 runs 13 residues. The specimen comprised peripheral blood, sampled 28 days after the second AZD1222 dose. This receptor was identified in an adult who received the AZD1222 COVID-19 vaccine. The chain couples TRBV12-3 or TRBV12-4 to TRBJ2-1, with D perhaps TRBD1 (6 bases). CDR3 nucleotide sequence: TGTGCCAGCAGTTTAAGGGGGTACGGGGAGCAGTTCTTC. Its translation is CASSLRGYGEQFF.